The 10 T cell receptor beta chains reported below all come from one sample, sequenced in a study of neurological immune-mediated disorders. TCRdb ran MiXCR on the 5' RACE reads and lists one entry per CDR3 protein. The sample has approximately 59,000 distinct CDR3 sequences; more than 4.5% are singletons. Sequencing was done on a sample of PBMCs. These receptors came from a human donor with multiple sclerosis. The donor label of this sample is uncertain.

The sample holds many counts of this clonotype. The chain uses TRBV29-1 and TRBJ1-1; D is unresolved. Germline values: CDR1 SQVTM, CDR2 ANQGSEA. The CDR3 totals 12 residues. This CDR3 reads CSLRESGTEAFF. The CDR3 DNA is TGCAGTCTTCGGGAGTCGGGCACTGAAGCTTTCTTT.

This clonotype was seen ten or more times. The CDR3 sequence is CASSLDRGDYTF. The CDR3 DNA reads as TGCGCCAGCAGCTTGGACAGGGGTGACTACACCTTC. The chain recombines TRBV5-1 with TRBJ1-2, with 7 bases matching TRBD1. Germline V gives CDR1 SGHRS, CDR2 YFSETQ. The CDR3 totals 12 residues. Trimming took 0 bases from V and 10 from J; bases not matched to a gene: 3.

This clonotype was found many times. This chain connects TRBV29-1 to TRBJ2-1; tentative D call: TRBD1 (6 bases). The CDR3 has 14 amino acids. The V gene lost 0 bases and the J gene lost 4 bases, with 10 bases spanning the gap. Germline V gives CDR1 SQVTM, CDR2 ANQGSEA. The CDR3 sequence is CSVEDRDTYNEQFF. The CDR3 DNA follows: TGCAGCGTTGAAGATAGGGACACTTACAATGAGCAGTTCTTC.

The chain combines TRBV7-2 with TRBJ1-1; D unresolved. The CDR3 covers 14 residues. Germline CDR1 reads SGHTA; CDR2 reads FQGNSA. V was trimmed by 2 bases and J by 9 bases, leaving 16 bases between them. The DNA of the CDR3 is TGTGCCAGCAGCTTATCGTCAACAGTGGGTAAAGCTTTCTTT. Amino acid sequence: CASSLSSTVGKAFF.

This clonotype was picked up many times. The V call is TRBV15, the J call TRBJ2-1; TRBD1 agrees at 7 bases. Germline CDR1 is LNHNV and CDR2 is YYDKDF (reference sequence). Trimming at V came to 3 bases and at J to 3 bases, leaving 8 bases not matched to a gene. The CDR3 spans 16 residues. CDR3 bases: TGTGCCACCAGCAGTGAGACAGGGAAGATCTACAATGAGCAGTTCTTC. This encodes CATSSETGKIYNEQFF.

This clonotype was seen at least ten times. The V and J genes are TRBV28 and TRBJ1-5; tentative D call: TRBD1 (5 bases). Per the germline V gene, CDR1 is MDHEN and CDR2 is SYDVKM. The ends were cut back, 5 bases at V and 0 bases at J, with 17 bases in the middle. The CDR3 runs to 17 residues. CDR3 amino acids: CASSTYSGTPSNQPQHF. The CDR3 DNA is TGTGCCAGCAGTACTTACTCCGGGACCCCTAGCAATCAGCCCCAGCATTTT.

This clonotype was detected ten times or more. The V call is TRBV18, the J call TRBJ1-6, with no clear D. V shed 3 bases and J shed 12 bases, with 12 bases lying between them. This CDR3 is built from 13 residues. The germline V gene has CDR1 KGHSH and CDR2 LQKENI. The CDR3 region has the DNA TGTGCCAGCTCACCTACAGAGGCTAGACCCCTCCACTTT. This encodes CASSPTEARPLHF.

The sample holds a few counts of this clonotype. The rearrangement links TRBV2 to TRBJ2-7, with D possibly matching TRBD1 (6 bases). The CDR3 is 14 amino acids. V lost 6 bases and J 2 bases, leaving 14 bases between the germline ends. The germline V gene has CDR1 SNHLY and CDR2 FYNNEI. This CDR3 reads CASSEQGITYEQYF. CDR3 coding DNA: TGTGCCAGCAGCGAACAGGGTATAACCTACGAGCAGTACTTC.

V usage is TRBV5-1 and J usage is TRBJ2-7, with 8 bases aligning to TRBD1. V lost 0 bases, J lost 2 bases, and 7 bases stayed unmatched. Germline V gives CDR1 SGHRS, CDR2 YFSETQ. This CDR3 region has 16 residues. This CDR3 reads CASSLDPTGATYEQYF. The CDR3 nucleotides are TGCGCCAGCAGCTTGGATCCGACAGGGGCAACCTACGAGCAGTACTTC.

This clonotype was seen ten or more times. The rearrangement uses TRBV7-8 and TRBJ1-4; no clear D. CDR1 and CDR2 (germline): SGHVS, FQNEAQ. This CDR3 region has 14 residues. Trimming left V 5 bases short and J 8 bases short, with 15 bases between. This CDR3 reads CASSPLSLVEKLFF. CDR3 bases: TGTGCCAGCAGCCCTTTAAGCTTGGTCGAAAAACTGTTTTTT.